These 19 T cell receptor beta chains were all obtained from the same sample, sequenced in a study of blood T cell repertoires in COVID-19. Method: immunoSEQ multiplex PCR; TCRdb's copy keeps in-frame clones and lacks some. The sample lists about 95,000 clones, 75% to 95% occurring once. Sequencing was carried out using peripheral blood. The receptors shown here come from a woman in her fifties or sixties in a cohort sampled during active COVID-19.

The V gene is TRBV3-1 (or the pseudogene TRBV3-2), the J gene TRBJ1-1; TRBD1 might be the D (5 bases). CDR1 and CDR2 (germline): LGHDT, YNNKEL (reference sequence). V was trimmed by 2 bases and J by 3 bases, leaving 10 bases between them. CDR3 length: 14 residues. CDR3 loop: CASSQWGEYTEAFF. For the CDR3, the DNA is TGTGCCAGCAGCCAATGGGGGGAATACACTGAAGCTTTCTTT.

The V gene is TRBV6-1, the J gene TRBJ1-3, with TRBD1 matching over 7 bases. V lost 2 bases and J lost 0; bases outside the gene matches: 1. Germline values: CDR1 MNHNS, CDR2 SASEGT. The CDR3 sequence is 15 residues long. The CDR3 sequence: CASSERTGSGNTIYF. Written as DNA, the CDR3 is TGTGCCAGCAGTGAAAGGACAGGCTCTGGAAACACCATATATTTT.

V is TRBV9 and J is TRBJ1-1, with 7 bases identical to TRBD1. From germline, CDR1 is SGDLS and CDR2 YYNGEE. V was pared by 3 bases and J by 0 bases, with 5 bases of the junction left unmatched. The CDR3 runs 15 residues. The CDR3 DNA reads TGTGCCAGCAGCGACCGACAGGGCGTGAACACTGAAGCTTTCTTT. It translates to CASSDRQGVNTEAFF.

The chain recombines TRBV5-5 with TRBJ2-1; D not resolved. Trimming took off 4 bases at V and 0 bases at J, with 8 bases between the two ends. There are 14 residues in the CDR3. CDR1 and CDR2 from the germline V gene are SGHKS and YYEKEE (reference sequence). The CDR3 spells CASSKTSSYNEQFF. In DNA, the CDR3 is TGTGCCAGCAGCAAAACTTCCTCCTACAATGAGCAGTTCTTC.

The CDR3 reads CASSAMGGNYEQYF. The CDR3 DNA follows: TGTGCCAGCAGCGCCATGGGGGGTAACTACGAGCAGTACTTC. V and J are TRBV5-5 and TRBJ2-7, with D possibly being TRBD2 (6 bases). The CDR3 length is 14 residues. Deletions cut 4 bases from V and 3 bases from J, with 14 bases between. CDR1 is SGHKS, CDR2 YYEKEE, per germline (reference sequence). Using reference TRBV5-5 and TRBJ2-7 for the parts outside the CDR3, the full variable domain is DAGVTQSPTHLIKTRGQQVTLRCSPISGHKSVSWYQQVLGQGPQFIFQYYEKEERGRGNFPDRFSARQFPNYSSELNVNALLLGDSALYLCASSAMGGNYEQYFGPGTRLTVT.

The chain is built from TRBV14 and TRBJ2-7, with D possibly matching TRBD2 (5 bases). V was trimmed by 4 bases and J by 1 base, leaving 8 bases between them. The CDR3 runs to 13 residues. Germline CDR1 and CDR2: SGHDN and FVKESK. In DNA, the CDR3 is TGTGCCAGCAGCCCTGAGGGTTCCTACGAGCAGTACTTC. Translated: CASSPEGSYEQYF. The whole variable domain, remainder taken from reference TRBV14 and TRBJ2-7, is EAGVTQFPSHSVIEKGQTVTLRCDPISGHDNLYWYRRVMGKEIKFLLHFVKESKQDESGMPNNRFLAERTGGTYSTLKVQPAELEDSGVYFCASSPEGSYEQYFGPGTRLTVT.

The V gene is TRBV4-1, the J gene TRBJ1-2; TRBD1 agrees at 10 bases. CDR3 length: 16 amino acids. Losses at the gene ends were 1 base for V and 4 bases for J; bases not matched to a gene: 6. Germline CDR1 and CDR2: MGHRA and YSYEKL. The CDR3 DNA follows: TGCGCCAGCAGCCAAGGAGGACAGGGGGGATTCTATGGCTACACCTTC. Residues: CASSQGGQGGFYGYTF.

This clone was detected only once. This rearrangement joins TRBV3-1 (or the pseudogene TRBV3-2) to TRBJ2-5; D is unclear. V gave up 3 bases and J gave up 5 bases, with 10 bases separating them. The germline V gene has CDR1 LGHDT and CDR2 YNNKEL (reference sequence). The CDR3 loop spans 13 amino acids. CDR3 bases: TGTGCCAGCAGCCAGGCCTTTTGGGAGACCCAGTACTTC. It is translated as CASSQAFWETQYF.

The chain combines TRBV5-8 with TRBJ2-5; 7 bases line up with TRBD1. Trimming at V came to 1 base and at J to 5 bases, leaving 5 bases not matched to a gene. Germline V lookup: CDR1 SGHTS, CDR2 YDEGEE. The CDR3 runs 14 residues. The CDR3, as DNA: TGTGCCAGCAGCTTGCAGGGGGTGGTGGAGACCCAGTACTTC. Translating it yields CASSLQGVVETQYF.

The CDR3 bases are TGTGCCAGCAGCGGGACTAGAATCTACAATGAGCAGTTCTTC. Protein product: CASSGTRIYNEQFF. The V gene is TRBV4-2, the J gene TRBJ2-1; 8 nucleotides align to TRBD2. The J segment lost 3 bases and the V segment lost 5 bases, leaving 3 bases of the junction unmatched. The CDR3 is 14 amino acids. Germline CDR1 LGHNA, CDR2 YNFKEQ.

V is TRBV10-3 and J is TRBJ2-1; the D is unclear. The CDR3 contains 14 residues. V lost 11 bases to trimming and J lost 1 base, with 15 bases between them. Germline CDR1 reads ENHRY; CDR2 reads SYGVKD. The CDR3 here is CASRLTPSYNEQFF. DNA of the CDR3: TGTGCCTCGAGATTGACACCGTCCTACAATGAGCAGTTCTTC.

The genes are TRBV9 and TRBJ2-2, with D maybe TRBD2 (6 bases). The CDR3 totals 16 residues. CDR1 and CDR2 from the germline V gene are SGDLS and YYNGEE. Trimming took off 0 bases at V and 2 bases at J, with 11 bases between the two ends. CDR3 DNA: TGTGCCAGCAGCGTAGGGGCTAGCGTTAACACCGGGGAGCTGTTTTTT. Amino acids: CASSVGASVNTGELFF.

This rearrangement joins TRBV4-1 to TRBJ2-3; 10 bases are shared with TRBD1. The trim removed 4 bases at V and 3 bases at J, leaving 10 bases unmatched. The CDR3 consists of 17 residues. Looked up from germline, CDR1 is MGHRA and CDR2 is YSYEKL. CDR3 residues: CASSRYLDRGLTDTQYF. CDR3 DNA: TGCGCCAGCAGCCGATATCTGGACAGGGGGTTGACAGATACGCAGTATTTT.

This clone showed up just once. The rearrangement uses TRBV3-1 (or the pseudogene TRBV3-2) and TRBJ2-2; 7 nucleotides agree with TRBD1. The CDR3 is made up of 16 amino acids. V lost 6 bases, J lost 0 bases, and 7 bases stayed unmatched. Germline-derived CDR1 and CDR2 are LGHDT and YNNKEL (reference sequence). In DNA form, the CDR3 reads TGTGCCAGCAGGCACACCGGGACAGCGAACACCGGGGAGCTGTTTTTT. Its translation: CASRHTGTANTGELFF.

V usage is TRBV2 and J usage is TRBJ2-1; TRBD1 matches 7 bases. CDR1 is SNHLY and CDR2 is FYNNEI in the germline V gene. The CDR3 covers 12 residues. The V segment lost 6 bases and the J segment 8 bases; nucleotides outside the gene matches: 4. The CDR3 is CASSATGHEQFF. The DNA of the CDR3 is TGTGCCAGCAGCGCGACAGGGCATGAGCAGTTCTTC.

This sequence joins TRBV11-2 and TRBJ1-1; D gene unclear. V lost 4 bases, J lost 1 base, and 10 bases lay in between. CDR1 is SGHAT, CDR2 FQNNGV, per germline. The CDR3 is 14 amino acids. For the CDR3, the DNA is TGTGCCAGCAGCTATCAGCTAGCGAACACTGAAGCTTTCTTT. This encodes CASSYQLANTEAFF.

The CDR3 is CASSPLRTFNTEAFF. CDR3 sequence (DNA): TGCGCCAGCAGCCCCCTGAGAACCTTTAACACTGAAGCTTTCTTT. This chain connects TRBV4-1 to TRBJ1-1, with D unresolved. CDR1 MGHRA and CDR2 YSYEKL come from the germline V gene. Trimming pared 4 bases from V and 2 bases from J, leaving 14 bases between. This CDR3 is built from 15 residues.

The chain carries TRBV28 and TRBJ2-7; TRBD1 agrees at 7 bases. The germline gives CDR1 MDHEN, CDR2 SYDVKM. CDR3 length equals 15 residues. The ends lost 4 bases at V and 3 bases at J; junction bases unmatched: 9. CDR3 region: CASSSADRAYYEQYF. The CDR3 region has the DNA TGTGCCAGCAGTTCCGCCGACAGGGCATACTACGAGCAGTACTTC.

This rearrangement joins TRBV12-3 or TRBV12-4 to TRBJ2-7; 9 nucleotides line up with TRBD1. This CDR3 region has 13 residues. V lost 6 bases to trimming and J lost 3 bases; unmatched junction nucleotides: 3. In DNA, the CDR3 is TGTGCCAGCAGCCGGGGACAGGGCTACGAGCAGTACTTC. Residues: CASSRGQGYEQYF.